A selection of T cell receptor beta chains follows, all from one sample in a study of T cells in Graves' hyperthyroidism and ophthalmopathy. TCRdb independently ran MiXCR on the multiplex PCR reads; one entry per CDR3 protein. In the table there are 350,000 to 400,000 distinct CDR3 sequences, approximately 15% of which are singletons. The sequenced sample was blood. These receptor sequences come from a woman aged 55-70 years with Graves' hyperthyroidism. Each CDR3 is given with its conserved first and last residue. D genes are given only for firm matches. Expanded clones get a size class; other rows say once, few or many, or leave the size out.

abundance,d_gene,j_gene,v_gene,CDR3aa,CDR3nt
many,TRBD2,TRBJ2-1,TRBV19,CASSTWREFGVYNEQFF,TGTGCCAGTAGCACTTGGCGGGAGTTTGGGGTTTACAATGAGCAGTTCTTC
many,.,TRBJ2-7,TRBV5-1,CASSLAPQGDEQYF,TGCGCCAGCAGCTTGGCACCACAGGGTGACGAGCAGTACTTC
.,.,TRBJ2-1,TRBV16,CASSQSNSLGEQFF,TGTGCCAGCAGCCAATCAAATAGTTTAGGTGAGCAGTTCTTC
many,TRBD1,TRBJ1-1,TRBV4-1,CASSQEDRATEAFF,TGCGCCAGCAGCCAAGAAGACAGGGCTACTGAAGCTTTCTTT
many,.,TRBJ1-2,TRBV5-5,CASSPTRTNGYTF,TGTGCCAGCAGCCCAACTAGGACTAATGGCTACACCTTC
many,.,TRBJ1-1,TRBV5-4,CASSYGGSRNTEAFF,TGTGCCAGCAGTTACGGGGGCTCCCGGAACACTGAAGCTTTCTTT
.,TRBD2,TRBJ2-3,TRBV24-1,CATSEWTSGRADTQYF,TGTGCCACCAGTGAGTGGACTAGCGGGAGAGCAGATACGCAGTATTTT
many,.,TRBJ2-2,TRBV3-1,CASSQAGQIATGELFF,TGTGCCAGCAGCCAGGCTGGACAGATCGCGACCGGGGAGCTGTTTTTT
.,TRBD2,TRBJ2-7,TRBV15,CATSRDPRVLAGGQSYEQYF,TGTGCCACCAGCAGAGACCCCAGAGTACTAGCGGGAGGACAATCCTACGAGCAGTACTTC
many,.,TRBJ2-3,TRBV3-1,CASSPAGTDTQYF,TGTGCCAGCAGCCCGGCTGGGACAGATACGCAGTATTTT
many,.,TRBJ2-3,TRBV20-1,CSASMAGDTQYF,TGCAGTGCTAGCATGGCGGGCGATACGCAGTATTTT
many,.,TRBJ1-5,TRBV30,CAWSVGQPQHF,TGTGCCTGGAGTGTAGGTCAGCCCCAGCATTTT
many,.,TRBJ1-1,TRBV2,CASSESWTNTEAFF,TGTGCCAGCAGTGAATCGTGGACTAACACTGAAGCTTTCTTT
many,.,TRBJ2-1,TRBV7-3,CASSLTFGWDEQFF,TGTGCCAGCAGCTTAACGTTTGGGTGGGATGAGCAGTTCTTC
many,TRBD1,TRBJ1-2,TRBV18,CASSPRGQEAYGYTF,TGTGCCAGCTCACCACGGGGACAGGAAGCCTATGGCTACACCTTC
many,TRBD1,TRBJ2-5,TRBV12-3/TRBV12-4,CASSLAPRDRRKYQETQYF,TGTGCCAGCAGTTTAGCCCCCCGGGACAGGCGAAAGTACCAAGAGACCCAGTACTTC
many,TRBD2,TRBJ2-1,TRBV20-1,CSAPLSGRRYNEQFF,TGCAGTGCTCCCCTTAGCGGGAGGCGTTACAATGAGCAGTTCTTC
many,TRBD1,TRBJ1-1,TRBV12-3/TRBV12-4,CASSRTGPEAFF,TGTGCCAGCAGCCGGACAGGGCCTGAAGCTTTCTTT
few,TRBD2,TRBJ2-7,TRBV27,CASSRLADDYEQYF,TGTGCCAGCAGTCGACTAGCGGACGACTACGAGCAGTACTTC
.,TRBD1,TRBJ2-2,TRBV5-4,CASSATGGFRSGELFF,TGTGCCAGCAGCGCGACAGGGGGCTTTCGGTCCGGGGAGCTGTTTTTT
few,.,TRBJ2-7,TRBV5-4,CASSLATSQRGEQYF,TGTGCCAGCAGCTTGGCTACTAGCCAAAGGGGCGAGCAGTACTTC
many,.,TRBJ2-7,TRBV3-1,CASSQGGGAYFLEQYF,TGTGCCAGCAGCCAAGGCGGAGGGGCCTACTTCCTCGAGCAGTACTTC
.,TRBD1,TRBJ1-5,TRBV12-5,CASGSTGGPQHF,TGTGCTAGTGGTTCGACAGGGGGCCCCCAGCATTTT
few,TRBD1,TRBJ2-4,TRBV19,CASHFRDRVYVKNIQYF,TGTGCCAGTCACTTCCGGGACAGGGTTTATGTCAAAAACATTCAGTACTTC
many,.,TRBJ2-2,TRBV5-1,CASRPQPNTGELFF,TGCGCCAGCAGGCCACAGCCGAACACCGGAGAGCTGTTTTTT
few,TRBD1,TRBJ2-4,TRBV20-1,CSARRDSSPTARQAKNGIQYF,TGCAGTGCTAGAAGGGACAGTTCGCCGACAGCTCGCCAGGCCAAAAATGGCATTCAGTACTTC
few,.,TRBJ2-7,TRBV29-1,CSVGRIGNEQYF,TGCAGCGTTGGAAGGATCGGGAACGAGCAGTACTTC
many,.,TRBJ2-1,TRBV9,CASSPIKSSGYEQFF,TGTGCCAGCAGCCCCATTAAGTCGTCGGGATATGAGCAGTTCTTC
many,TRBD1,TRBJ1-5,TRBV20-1,CSAVTGAGNNQPQHF,TGCAGTGCTGTGACAGGGGCGGGTAACAATCAGCCCCAGCATTTT
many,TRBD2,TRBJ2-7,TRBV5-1,CASSFSGIPTHEQYF,TGCGCCAGCAGCTTTAGCGGGATCCCCACCCACGAGCAGTACTTC
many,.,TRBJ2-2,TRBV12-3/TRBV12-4,CASSLAGRTGELFF,TGTGCCAGCAGTTTAGCGGGAAGGACCGGGGAGCTGTTTTTT
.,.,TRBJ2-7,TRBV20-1,CSARTRTGWYEQYF,TGCAGTGCCCGAACCAGGACGGGATGGTACGAGCAGTACTTC
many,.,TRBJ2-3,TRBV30,CAWTGVSDTQYF,TGTGCCTGGACAGGGGTATCAGATACGCAGTATTTT
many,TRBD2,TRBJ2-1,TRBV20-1,CSARGTSGRFRNEQFF,TGCAGTGCTAGGGGGACTAGCGGGAGATTCCGCAATGAGCAGTTCTTC
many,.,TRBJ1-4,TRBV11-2,CASSLGFGRLDEKLFF,TGTGCCAGCAGCTTAGGGTTTGGACGACTAGATGAAAAACTGTTTTTT
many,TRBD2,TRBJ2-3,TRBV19,CASSIAASGRVTQYF,TGTGCCAGTAGTATAGCGGCTAGCGGGAGAGTTACGCAGTATTTT
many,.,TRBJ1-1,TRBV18,CASSPLGTKNTEAFF,TGTGCCAGCTCACCACTGGGGACCAAAAACACTGAAGCTTTCTTT
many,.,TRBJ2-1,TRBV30,CAWRARSYNEQFF,TGTGCCTGGAGGGCCCGCTCCTACAATGAGCAGTTCTTC
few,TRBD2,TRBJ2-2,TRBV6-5,CASSYSLAGHSNTGELFF,TGTGCCAGCAGTTACTCGCTAGCGGGGCACTCGAACACCGGGGAGCTGTTTTTT
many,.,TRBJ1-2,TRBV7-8,CASSSRDSWYGYTF,TGTGCCAGCAGCTCGAGGGACTCTTGGTATGGCTACACCTTC
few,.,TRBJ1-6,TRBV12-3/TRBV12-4,CASSFETPLHF,TGTGCCAGCAGTTTCGAAACACCCCTCCACTTT
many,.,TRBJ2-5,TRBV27,CASSTYQETQYF,TGTGCCAGCAGCACCTATCAAGAGACCCAGTACTTC